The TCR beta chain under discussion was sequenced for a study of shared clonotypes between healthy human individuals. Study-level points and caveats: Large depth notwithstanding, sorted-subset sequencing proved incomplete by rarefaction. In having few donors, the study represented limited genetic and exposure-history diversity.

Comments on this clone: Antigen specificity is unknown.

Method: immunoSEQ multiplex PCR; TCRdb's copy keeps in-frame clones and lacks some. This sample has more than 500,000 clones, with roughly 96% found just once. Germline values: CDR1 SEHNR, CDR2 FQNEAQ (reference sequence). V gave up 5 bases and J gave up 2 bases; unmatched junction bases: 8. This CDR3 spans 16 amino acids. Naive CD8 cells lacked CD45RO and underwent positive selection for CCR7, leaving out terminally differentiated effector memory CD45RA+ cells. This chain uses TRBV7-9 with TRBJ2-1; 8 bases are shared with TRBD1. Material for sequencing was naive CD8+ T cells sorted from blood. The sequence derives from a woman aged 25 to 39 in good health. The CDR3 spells CASSTSGGATYNEQFF. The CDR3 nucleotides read TGTGCCAGCAGCACGTCAGGGGGCGCGACCTACAATGAGCAGTTCTTC.